The 18 T cell receptor beta chains below were found in one sample sequenced in a study of T cell responses to AZD1222 COVID-19 vaccine. Here immunoSEQ multiplex PCR was the method, and the copy in TCRdb shows in-frame clones only, minus some. This table has about 150,000 clones, around 90% appearing once. The sample in question was peripheral blood, obtained 28 days after the second AZD1222 dose. Receptors were obtained from an adult who received the AZD1222 COVID-19 vaccine.

This chain uses TRBV5-4 with TRBJ2-1; D is perhaps TRBD2 (6 bases). Germline CDR1 reads SGHNT; CDR2 reads YYREEE (reference sequence). V gave up 0 bases and J gave up 5 bases, with 12 bases separating them. The CDR3 length is 15 residues. CDR3 sequence (DNA): TGTGCCAGCAGCTTGGTCCTTCCGGGGGACAATGAGCAGTTCTTC. This sequence encodes CASSLVLPGDNEQFF.

This chain joins TRBV7-2 and TRBJ1-2; TRBD1 is a possible D gene (5 bases). V lost 2 bases, J lost 4 bases, and 14 bases lay in between. CDR3 size: 15 residues. CDR1 and CDR2 from the germline V gene are SGHTA and FQGNSA. CDR3 protein: CASSLKFGGFYGYTF. The CDR3 DNA reads TGTGCCAGCAGCTTAAAATTTGGGGGGTTCTATGGCTACACCTTC.

CDR3 residues: CASSQEAPLAGERETQYF. The CDR3 region has the DNA TGCGCCAGCAGCCAAGAAGCGCCCCTAGCGGGGGAGAGGGAGACCCAGTACTTC. The chain employs TRBV4-3 and TRBJ2-5; 10 positions match TRBD2. With V trimmed by 0 bases and J by 5 bases, 12 bases remained unmatched. The CDR3 totals 18 residues. The germline V gene has CDR1 LGHNA and CDR2 YSLEER.

This sequence joins TRBV6-1 and TRBJ2-5; D unclear. CDR3 size: 13 residues. In germline, CDR1 is MNHNS, CDR2 SASEGT. Trimming took off 2 bases at V and 2 bases at J, with 6 bases between the two ends. CDR3 sequence reads: CASSENTQETQYF. The CDR3 nucleotides are TGTGCCAGCAGTGAAAACACGCAAGAGACCCAGTACTTC.

The chain recombines TRBV18 with TRBJ1-2, with D perhaps TRBD1 (5 bases). CDR1 and CDR2 from the germline V gene are KGHSH and LQKENI. The CDR3 totals 17 residues. Deletions cut 6 bases from V and 4 bases from J, with 24 bases between. As DNA, the CDR3 is TGTGCCAGCTCTCCTACTCCCGGGGCGGATGGAGCCTATGGCTACACCTTC. Encoded protein: CASSPTPGADGAYGYTF.

In this sample, this clone turned up a few times. The chain combines TRBV3-1 (or the pseudogene TRBV3-2) with TRBJ2-5; the D gene could be TRBD1 or TRBD2 (5 bases each). CDR1 and CDR2 from the germline V gene are LGHDT and YNNKEL (reference sequence). Trimming pared 0 bases from V and 7 bases from J, leaving 18 bases between. This CDR3 spans 16 amino acids. The CDR3 coding sequence is TGTGCCAGCAGCCAAGACGGGGACCAAAAGGCGGGGACCCAGTACTTC. Its translation: CASSQDGDQKAGTQYF.

J is TRBJ2-1 and V is TRBV10-3; 8 bases align to TRBD1. Germline V lookup: CDR1 ENHRY, CDR2 SYGVKD. The length of the CDR3 is 17 residues. With V trimmed by 1 base and J by 4 bases, 9 bases remained unmatched. CDR3 nucleotide sequence: TGTGCCATCAGTGAGTATAACCGGGACAGGCCTTACAATGAGCAGTTCTTC. It encodes CAISEYNRDRPYNEQFF.

With regard to this clone: This CDR3 is also generated by other DNA sequences in the sample. Here the CDR3 reads CASGLGTGYTGELFF. In DNA form, the CDR3 reads TGTGCTAGTGGTTTGGGAACAGGGTACACCGGGGAGCTGTTTTTT. This chain joins TRBV12-5 and TRBJ2-2; D perhaps matches TRBD1 (6 bases). CDR3 length: 15 residues. CDR1 is LGHNT, CDR2 FRNRAP, per germline. With 1 base removed from V and 3 bases from J, the gap between germline ends came to 9 bases.

The gene calls are TRBV6-2 or TRBV6-3 and TRBJ2-1; no definite D call. The germline gives CDR1 MNHEY, CDR2 SVGEGT. The V end was cut by 5 bases, the J end by 12 bases, with 14 bases between. This CDR3 comprises 12 residues. The CDR3 bases are TGTGCCAGCAGTCTACGGACCACCGGGCAGTTCTTC. Its translation is CASSLRTTGQFF.

This clone was counted a few times. The CDR3 is CASSDGERGEQFF. CDR3 nucleotide sequence: TGTGCCAGCAGTGATGGGGAGAGGGGTGAGCAGTTCTTC. The chain joins TRBV6-4 to TRBJ2-1, with D perhaps TRBD1 or TRBD2 (5 bases each). V lost 3 bases, J lost 9 bases, and 12 bases lay in between. CDR3 length equals 13 residues. CDR1 and CDR2 (germline): MRHNA, SNTAGT.

The chain carries TRBV28 and TRBJ1-2; unclear D gene. CDR3 length: 13 amino acids. Trimming pared 2 bases from V and 7 bases from J, leaving 11 bases between. Per germline, CDR1 MDHEN and CDR2 SYDVKM. This CDR3 reads CASSLSSYGGYTF. The CDR3 bases are TGTGCCAGCAGTTTAAGCAGTTATGGTGGCTACACCTTC.

V gene TRBV11-1 combines with J gene TRBJ1-1, with D possibly matching TRBD1 (5 bases). This CDR3 spans 14 amino acids. The germline gives CDR1 SGHAT, CDR2 FQDESV (reference sequence). V was shortened by 5 bases and J by 1 base, with 11 bases between the two germline ends. As DNA, the CDR3 is TGTGCCAGCAGCAAGATGGGGGGGAACACTGAAGCTTTCTTT. This codes for CASSKMGGNTEAFF.

The chain combines TRBV27 with TRBJ2-7; 14 bases are shared with TRBD2. The germline gives CDR1 MNHEY, CDR2 SMNVEV (reference sequence). After removal of 7 bases from V and 4 bases from J, the junction contained 12 bases not matched to a gene. The CDR3 sequence is 17 residues long. The CDR3 loop is CASKMRLAGGTWYEQYF. The CDR3 region has the DNA TGTGCCAGCAAAATGCGACTAGCGGGGGGGACGTGGTACGAGCAGTACTTC.

V gene TRBV6-2 or TRBV6-3 combines with J gene TRBJ2-7; TRBD1 might be the D (5 bases). The germline CDR1 and CDR2 sequences are MNHEY and SVGEGT. V was trimmed by 3 bases and J by 2 bases, leaving 8 bases between them. CDR3 size: 13 residues. Here the CDR3 reads CASSYLGAYEQYF. CDR3 DNA: TGTGCCAGCAGTTATTTAGGGGCCTACGAGCAGTACTTC.

The chain recombines TRBV23-1 with TRBJ1-2; TRBD1 might be the D (5 bases). TRBV23-1 is flagged as an ORF with uncertain function. The CDR3 covers 15 residues. V lost 10 bases and J lost 4, with 22 bases in between. CDR3 bases: TGCGCCATCCCCCTAGTGGGGCAGGAGGGCTATGGCTACACCTTC. Translation gives CAIPLVGQEGYGYTF.

The rearrangement joins TRBV15 to TRBJ2-7; 7 bases align to TRBD2. V lost 4 bases to trimming and J lost 2 bases; unmatched junction nucleotides: 8. CDR3 length: 15 residues. From germline, CDR1 is LNHNV and CDR2 YYDKDF (reference sequence). The CDR3: CATSIPLGGAYEQYF. CDR3 nucleotide sequence: TGTGCCACCAGCATACCCCTGGGAGGGGCCTACGAGCAGTACTTC. Filled out from reference TRBV15 and TRBJ2-7, the complete variable domain reads DAMVIQNPRYQVTQFGKPVTLSCSQTLNHNVMYWYQQKSSQAPKLLFHYYDKDFNNEADTPDNFQSRRPNTSFCFLDIRSPGLGDTAMYLCATSIPLGGAYEQYFGPGTRLTVT.

The chain has TRBV5-4 and TRBJ1-2; 7 bases match TRBD1. The germline V gene has CDR1 SGHNT and CDR2 YYREEE (reference sequence). The CDR3 runs 15 residues. The trim removed 0 bases at V and 5 bases at J, leaving 7 bases unmatched. The CDR3 region has the DNA TGTGCCAGCAGCTTGGACTCCATCAGGGGGTATGGCTACACCTTC. Translated, it gives CASSLDSIRGYGYTF.

The chain recombines TRBV19 with TRBJ1-5; TRBD1 is a possible D gene (6 bases). V was trimmed by 3 bases and J by 6 bases, leaving 15 bases between them. Germline V gene sequence: CDR1 LNHDA, CDR2 SQIVND (reference sequence). The length of the CDR3 is 15 residues. CDR3 amino acids: CASSITWGLVQPQHF. The CDR3 DNA sequence: TGTGCCAGTAGTATTACCTGGGGGCTGGTTCAGCCCCAGCATTTT. The variable domain in full, with the rest retrieved from reference TRBV19 and TRBJ1-5, is DGGITQSPKYLFRKEGQNVTLSCEQNLNHDAMYWYRQDPGQGLRLIYYSQIVNDFQKGDIAEGYSVSREKKESFPLTVTSAQKNPTAFYLCASSITWGLVQPQHFGDGTRLSIL.